This TCR beta chain was recorded in a study of T-cell reconstitution after alpha-beta-depleted transplantation in children. General study findings and limits: Certain patients had high TCRbeta diversity at day 60, and it came from recipient T cells and thymic progenitors that survived. Diversity and T-cell counts at one year after transplant derived mostly from new T cells.

TCRbeta library preparation incorporated unique molecular identifiers. TCRdb re-called the PCR reads with MiXCR, one entry per CDR3 protein. The sample has about 830,000 distinct CDR3 sequences, less than 20% seen once; the top ten hold approximately 5%. In the case of this clonotype: Its antigen is not known.

Germline trimming cut 6 bases from V and 0 bases from J; bases unmatched to any gene: 7. This CDR3 is 15 amino acids long. CDR1 is SGDLS and CDR2 is YYNGEE in the germline V gene. The sequence derives from a male patient between 10 and 17 years old who had a stem cell transplant for acute lymphoblastic leukemia, so the T cells may come from the graft donor. This material consisted of PBMCs, mostly from graft donor cells, taken 360 days after TCRalphabeta/CD19-depleted stem cell transplant. The rearrangement joins TRBV9 to TRBJ1-1; 8 nucleotides line up with TRBD1. The CDR3 reads CASTHLQGVNTEAFF. The CDR3 nucleotides read TGTGCCAGCACCCACCTACAGGGGGTGAACACTGAAGCTTTCTTT.